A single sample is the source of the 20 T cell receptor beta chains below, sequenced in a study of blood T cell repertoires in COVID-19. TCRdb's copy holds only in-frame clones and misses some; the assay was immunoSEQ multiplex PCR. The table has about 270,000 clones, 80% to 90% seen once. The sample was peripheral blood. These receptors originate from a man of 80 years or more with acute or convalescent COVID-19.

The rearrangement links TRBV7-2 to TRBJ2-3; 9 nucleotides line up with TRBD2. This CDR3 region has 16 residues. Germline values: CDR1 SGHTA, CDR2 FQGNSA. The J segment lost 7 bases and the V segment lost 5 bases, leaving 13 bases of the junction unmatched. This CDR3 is CASSRPGGGGANTQYF. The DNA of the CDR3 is TGTGCCAGCAGCCGTCCCGGGGGCGGGGGGGCGAATACGCAGTATTTT.

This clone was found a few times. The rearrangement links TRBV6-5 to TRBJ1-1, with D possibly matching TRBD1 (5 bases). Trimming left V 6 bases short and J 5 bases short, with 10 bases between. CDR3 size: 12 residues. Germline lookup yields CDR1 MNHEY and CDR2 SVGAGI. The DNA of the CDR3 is TGTGCCAGCAGCAGGGTTGGAACTGAAGCTTTCTTT. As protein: CASSRVGTEAFF.

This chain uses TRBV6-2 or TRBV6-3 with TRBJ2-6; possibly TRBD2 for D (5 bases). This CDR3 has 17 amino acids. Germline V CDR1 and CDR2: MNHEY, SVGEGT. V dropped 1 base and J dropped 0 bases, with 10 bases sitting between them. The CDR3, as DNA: TGTGCCAGCAGTTACTTCGGACTCTCCTCTGGGGCCAACGTCCTGACTTTC. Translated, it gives CASSYFGLSSGANVLTF.

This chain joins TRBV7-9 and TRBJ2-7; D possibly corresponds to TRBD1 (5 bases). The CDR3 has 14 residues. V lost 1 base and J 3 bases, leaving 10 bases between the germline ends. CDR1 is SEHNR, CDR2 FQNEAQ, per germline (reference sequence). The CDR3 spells CASSLVTANYEQYF. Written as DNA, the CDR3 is TGTGCCAGCAGCTTAGTGACAGCAAACTACGAGCAGTACTTC.

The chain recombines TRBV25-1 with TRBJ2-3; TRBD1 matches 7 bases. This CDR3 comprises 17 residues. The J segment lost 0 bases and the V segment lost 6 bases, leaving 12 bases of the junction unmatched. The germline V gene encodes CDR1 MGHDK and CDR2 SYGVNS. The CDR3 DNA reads TGTGCCAGCAGGGACTCCGGGACAGAACCTAGCACAGATACGCAGTATTTT. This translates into CASRDSGTEPSTDTQYF.

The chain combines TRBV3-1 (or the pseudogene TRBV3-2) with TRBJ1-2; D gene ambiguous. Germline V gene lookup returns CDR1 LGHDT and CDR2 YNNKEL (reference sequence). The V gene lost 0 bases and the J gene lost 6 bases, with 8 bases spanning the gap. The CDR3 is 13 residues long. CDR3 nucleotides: TGTGCCAGCAGCCAAGACAGGTCGAATGGCTACACCTTC. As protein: CASSQDRSNGYTF.

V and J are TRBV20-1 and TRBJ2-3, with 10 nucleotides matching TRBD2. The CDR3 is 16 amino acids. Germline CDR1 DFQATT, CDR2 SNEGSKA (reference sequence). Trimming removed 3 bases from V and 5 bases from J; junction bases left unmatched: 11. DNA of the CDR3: TGCAGTGCTAGTTCCCGGACTAGCGGCGCAGGAGATACGCAGTATTTT. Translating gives CSASSRTSGAGDTQYF.

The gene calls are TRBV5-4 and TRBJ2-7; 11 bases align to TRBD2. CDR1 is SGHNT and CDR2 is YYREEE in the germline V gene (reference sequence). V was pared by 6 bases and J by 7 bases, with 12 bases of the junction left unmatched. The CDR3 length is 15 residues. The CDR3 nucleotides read TGTGCCAGCACTCCGACTAGCGGGGCAGGGGGGGAGCAGTACTTC. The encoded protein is CASTPTSGAGGEQYF.

Here the CDR3 reads CASSLALGEIMTGELFF. CDR3 nucleotide sequence: TGTGCCAGCAGTTTGGCACTAGGAGAAATCATGACCGGGGAGCTGTTTTTT. V usage is TRBV28 and J usage is TRBJ2-2; D is perhaps TRBD2 (5 bases). Trimming cost V 3 bases and J 5 bases, with 19 bases left between them. The CDR3 is made up of 17 amino acids. The V gene's germline CDR1 is MDHEN and CDR2 SYDVKM.

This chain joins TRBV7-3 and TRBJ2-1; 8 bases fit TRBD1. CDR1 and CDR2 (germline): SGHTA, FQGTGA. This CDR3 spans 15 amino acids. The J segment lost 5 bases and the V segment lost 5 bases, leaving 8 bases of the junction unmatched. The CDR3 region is CASSPGVQGDNEQFF. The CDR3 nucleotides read TGTGCCAGCAGCCCAGGGGTACAGGGGGACAATGAGCAGTTCTTC.

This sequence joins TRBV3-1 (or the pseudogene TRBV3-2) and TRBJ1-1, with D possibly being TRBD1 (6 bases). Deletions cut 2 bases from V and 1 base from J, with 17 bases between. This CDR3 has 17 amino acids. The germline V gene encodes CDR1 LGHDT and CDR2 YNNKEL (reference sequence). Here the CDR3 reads CASSQFATGRRNTEAFF. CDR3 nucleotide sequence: TGTGCCAGCAGCCAATTCGCGACAGGTAGAAGGAACACTGAAGCTTTCTTT.

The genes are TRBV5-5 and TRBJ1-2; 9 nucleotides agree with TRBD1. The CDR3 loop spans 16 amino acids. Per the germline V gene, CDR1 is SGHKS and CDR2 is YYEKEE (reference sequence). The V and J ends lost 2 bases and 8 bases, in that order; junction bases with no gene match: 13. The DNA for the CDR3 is TGTGCCAGCAGCTTAGCCCGTGGGACAGGGTGGAGCGGCTACACCTTC. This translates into CASSLARGTGWSGYTF. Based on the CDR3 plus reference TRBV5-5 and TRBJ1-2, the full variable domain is DAGVTQSPTHLIKTRGQQVTLRCSPISGHKSVSWYQQVLGQGPQFIFQYYEKEERGRGNFPDRFSARQFPNYSSELNVNALLLGDSALYLCASSLARGTGWSGYTFGSGTRLTVV.

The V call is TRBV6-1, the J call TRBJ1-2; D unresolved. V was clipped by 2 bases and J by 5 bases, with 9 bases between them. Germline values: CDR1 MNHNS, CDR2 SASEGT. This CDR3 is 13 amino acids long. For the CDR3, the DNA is TGTGCCAGCAGTGAATCTACGGGTTATGGCTACACCTTC. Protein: CASSESTGYGYTF.

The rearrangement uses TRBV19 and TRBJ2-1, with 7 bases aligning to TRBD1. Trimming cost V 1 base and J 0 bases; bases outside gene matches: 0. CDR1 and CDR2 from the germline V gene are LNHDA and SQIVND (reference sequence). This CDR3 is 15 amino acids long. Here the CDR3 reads CASSIAGGSYNEQFF. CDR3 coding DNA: TGTGCCAGTAGTATAGCAGGGGGCTCCTACAATGAGCAGTTCTTC. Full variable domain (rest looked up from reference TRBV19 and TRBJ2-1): DGGITQSPKYLFRKEGQNVTLSCEQNLNHDAMYWYRQDPGQGLRLIYYSQIVNDFQKGDIAEGYSVSREKKESFPLTVTSAQKNPTAFYLCASSIAGGSYNEQFFGPGTRLTVL.

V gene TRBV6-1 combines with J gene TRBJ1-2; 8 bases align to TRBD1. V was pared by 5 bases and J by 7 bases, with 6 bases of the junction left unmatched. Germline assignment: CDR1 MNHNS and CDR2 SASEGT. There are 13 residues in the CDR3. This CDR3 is CASSFPGQVGYTF. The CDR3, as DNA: TGTGCCAGCAGTTTCCCGGGACAGGTTGGCTACACCTTC.

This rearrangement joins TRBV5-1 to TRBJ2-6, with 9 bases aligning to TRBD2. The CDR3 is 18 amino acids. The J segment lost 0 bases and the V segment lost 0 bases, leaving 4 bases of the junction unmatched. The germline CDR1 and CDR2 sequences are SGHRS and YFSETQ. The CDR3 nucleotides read TGCGCCAGCAGCTTGGAGGCGGGAGGGCCCTCTGGGGCCAACGTCCTGACTTTC. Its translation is CASSLEAGGPSGANVLTF.

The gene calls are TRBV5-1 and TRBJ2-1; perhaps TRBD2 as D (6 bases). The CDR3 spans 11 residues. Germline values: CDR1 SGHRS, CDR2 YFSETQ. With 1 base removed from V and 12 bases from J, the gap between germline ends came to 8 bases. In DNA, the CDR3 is TGCGCCAGCAGCTTGACTAGCCGGCAGTTCTTC. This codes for CASSLTSRQFF.

The DNA for the CDR3 is TGTGCCACCAGTGCGACCGGGACAGTAAACAATGAGCAGTTCTTC. As protein: CATSATGTVNNEQFF. The V call is TRBV24-1, the J call TRBJ2-1, with TRBD1 matching 7 bases. The CDR3 is 15 residues long. V shed 5 bases and J 5 bases; nucleotides not matched to a gene: 8. The germline CDR1 and CDR2 sequences are KGHDR and SFDVKD.

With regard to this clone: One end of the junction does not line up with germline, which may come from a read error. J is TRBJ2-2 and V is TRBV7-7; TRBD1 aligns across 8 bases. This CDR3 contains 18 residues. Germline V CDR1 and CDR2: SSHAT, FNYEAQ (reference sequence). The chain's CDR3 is CASSSGTGSLRNTGELFF. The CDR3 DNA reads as TGTGCTAGCAGCTCAGGGACAGGATCTCTACGGAACACCGGGGAGCTGTTTTTT. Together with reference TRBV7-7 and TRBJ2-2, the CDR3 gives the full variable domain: GAGVSQSPRYKVTKRGQDVTLRCDPISSHATLYWYQQALGQGPEFLTYFNYEAQPDKSGLPSDRFSAERPEGSISTLTIQRTEQRDSAMYRCASSSGTGSLRNTGELFFGEGSRLTVL.

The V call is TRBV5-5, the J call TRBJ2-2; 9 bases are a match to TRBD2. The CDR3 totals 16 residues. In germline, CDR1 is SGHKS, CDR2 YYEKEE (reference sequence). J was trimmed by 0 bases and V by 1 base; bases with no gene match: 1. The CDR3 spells CASSLRLAANTGELFF. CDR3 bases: TGTGCCAGCAGCTTGAGACTAGCGGCGAACACCGGGGAGCTGTTTTTT.